The 4 T cell receptor beta chains below were found in one sample sequenced in a study of beta chain features in type 1 diabetes. Study findings and constraints: Among all four CD4+ subsets, Type 1 diabetes patients had TCRB CDR3s that were moderately but significantly shorter.

As every portion of the isolated RNA was reverse transcribed, the sequencing read expressed TCRB transcripts. Some clones are missing from TCRdb's copy, which holds only in-frame ones; the method was immunoSEQ multiplex PCR. The table lists some 700,000 clones, roughly 13% of them singletons, with approximately 0.021% in the top ten. For these TCRs, the target antigens are not known. The sample taken for sequencing was naive CD4+ T cells from blood. Receptors were obtained from a man aged 18 to 35 with type 1 diabetes.

The chain links TRBV6-6 to TRBJ2-2, with TRBD2 matching over 7 bases. CDR3 length equals 15 residues. Germline values: CDR1 MNHNY, CDR2 SVGAGI (reference sequence). Trimming at V came to 0 bases and at J to 5 bases, leaving 3 bases not matched to a gene. This CDR3 is CASSYSFGGTGELFF. CDR3 in DNA: TGTGCCAGCAGTTACTCTTTCGGGGGGACCGGGGAGCTGTTTTTT.

This clone showed up just a few times. J is TRBJ2-5 and V is TRBV4-2, with a weak D call TRBD2 (5 bases). This CDR3 has 15 residues. The germline CDR1 and CDR2 sequences are LGHNA and YNFKEQ. V lost 0 bases, J lost 5 bases, and 13 bases lay in between. The CDR3 sequence is CASSQDLNRGETQYF. CDR3 nucleotide sequence: TGTGCCAGCAGCCAAGATCTGAATAGAGGGGAGACCCAGTACTTC.

This clone was found a few times. The rearrangement links TRBV30 to TRBJ1-4; weak D call: TRBD1 (6 bases). Trimming pared 4 bases from V and 8 bases from J, leaving 11 bases between. CDR3 length equals 12 residues. Germline assignment: CDR1 GTSNPN and CDR2 SVGIG (reference sequence). CDR3 sequence (DNA): TGTGCCTGGAAGGGGGACGGGGAAAAACTGTTTTTT. Protein sequence: CAWKGDGEKLFF.

This rearrangement joins TRBV5-1 to TRBJ1-1; D remains ambiguous. CDR1 is SGHRS, CDR2 YFSETQ, per germline. CDR3 length: 14 amino acids. V shed 2 bases and J shed 0 bases, with 8 bases lying between them. The CDR3 spells CASSFQTMNTEAFF. The CDR3 nucleotides are TGCGCCAGCAGCTTCCAGACCATGAACACTGAAGCTTTCTTT.